This is a list of T cell receptor beta chains from one sample in a study of cytomegalovirus exposure and HLA in healthy donors. TCRdb's table, derived via immunoSEQ multiplex PCR, lists solely in-frame clones and lacks some. The top ten clones hold around 2.1% of a sample with 150,000 to 200,000 clones, about 80% of them seen once. Sequenced sample: PBMCs. All receptors come from a woman under 30 in good health and CMV-seropositive. Each CDR3 is given without its conserved first and last residue.

V gene	J gene	CDR3 protein
TRBV6-4	TRBJ1-2	ASSDSEGAGGYT
TRBV6-4	TRBJ2-3	ASSDSTSGEGTDTQY
TRBV4-2	TRBJ1-1	ASSQDPGNTEAF
TRBV11-3	TRBJ1-2	ASTPTGETYGYT
TRBV6-5	TRBJ2-7	ATRQTSYEQY
TRBV9	TRBJ2-7	ASSAGTSGGGLGEQY
TRBV19	TRBJ1-2	ASSGDTGQSYGYT
TRBV6-1	TRBJ1-2	ASSASGDYGYT
TRBV4-1	TRBJ1-6	ASSQDGTGNNSPLH
TRBV5-4	TRBJ1-1	ASSLETGVVAF
TRBV7-3	TRBJ1-6	ASSQNGGGSSPLH
TRBV6-6	TRBJ1-3	ASSYGTDSGNTIY
TRBV5-4	TRBJ2-5	ASSSIAGEETQY
TRBV18	TRBJ1-4	ASSAGTEPSHEKLF
TRBV9	TRBJ2-1	ASSIHSGGRNNEQF
TRBV7-9	TRBJ1-2	ASSRDYGYT
TRBV4-2	TRBJ1-3	ASSPTGRGNTIY
TRBV10-3	TRBJ2-5	AISAPGETQY
TRBV6-1	TRBJ1-3	ASSNPRHSGNTIY
TRBV5-1	TRBJ1-2	ASSYTGDGYT
TRBV9	TRBJ1-1	AGSVAGLTEAF